This TCR beta chain was captured in a study of CXCR3-negative and CXCR3-positive naive CD8 T cells. Concerning this clonotype: Its antigen is unknown.

Every CD8+ T cell subset underwent triplicate sorting at about 300,000 cells apiece. The authors prepared UMI-labeled TRB cDNA libraries by 5' RACE. TCRdb re-analyzed the 5' RACE reads; it lists each CDR3 protein once, without DNA. This sample's table reports tens of thousands of distinct CDR3 sequences. Study observations and caveats: Against CXCR3-negative naive cells, CXCR3-positive naive cells showed more hydrophobic TRB CDR3s. After cryopreservation, CXCR3 expression dropped partially; most assays used fresh PBMCs.

The CDR3 totals 12 residues. The germline CDR1 and CDR2 sequences are SEHNR and FQNEAQ (reference sequence). Sequencing was performed on naive CXCR3+ CD8+ T cells from blood. Subset defined: CD45RO-CCR7+CD27+CD95- naive CD8+ T cells expressing CXCR3 (TNR3+). The TCR sequence derives from a human donor in good health. Some clones in this sample may be carry-over from other donors' samples. The rearrangement joins TRBV7-9 to TRBJ1-1; as DNA is missing, the TRBD1 call by TCRdb cannot be tested. The CDR3 here is CASTGVNTEAFF.